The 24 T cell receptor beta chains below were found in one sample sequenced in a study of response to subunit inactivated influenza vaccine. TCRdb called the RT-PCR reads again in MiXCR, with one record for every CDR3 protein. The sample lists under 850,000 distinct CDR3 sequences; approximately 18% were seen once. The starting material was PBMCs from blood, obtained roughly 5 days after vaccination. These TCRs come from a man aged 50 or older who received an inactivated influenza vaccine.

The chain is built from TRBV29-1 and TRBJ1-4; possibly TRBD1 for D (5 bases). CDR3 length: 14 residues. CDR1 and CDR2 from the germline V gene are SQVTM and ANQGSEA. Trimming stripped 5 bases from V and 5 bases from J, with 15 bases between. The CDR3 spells CSVRRGGVNEKLFF. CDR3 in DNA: TGCAGCGTTCGTCGGGGAGGGGTAAATGAAAAACTGTTTTTT.

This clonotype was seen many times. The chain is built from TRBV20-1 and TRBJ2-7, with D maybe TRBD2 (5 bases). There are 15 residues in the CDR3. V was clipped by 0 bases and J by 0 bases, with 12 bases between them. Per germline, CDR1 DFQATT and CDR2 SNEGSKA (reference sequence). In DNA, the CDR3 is TGCAGTGCTAGAGATGGAGGTCAGCACTCCTACGAGCAGTACTTC. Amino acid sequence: CSARDGGQHSYEQYF.

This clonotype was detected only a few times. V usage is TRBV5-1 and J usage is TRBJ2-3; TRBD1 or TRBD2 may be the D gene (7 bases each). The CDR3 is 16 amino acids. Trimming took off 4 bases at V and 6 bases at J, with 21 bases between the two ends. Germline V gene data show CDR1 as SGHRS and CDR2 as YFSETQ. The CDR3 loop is CASSGGDSLVTDTQYF. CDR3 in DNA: TGCGCCAGCAGCGGGGGGGACAGCCTGGTTACGGATACGCAGTATTTT.

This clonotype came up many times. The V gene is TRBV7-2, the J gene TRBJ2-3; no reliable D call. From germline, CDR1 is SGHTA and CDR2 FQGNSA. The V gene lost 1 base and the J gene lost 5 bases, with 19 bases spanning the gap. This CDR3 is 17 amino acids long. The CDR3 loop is CASSLGRAGLGRDTQYF. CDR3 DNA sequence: TGTGCCAGCAGCTTAGGTCGGGCAGGTTTAGGTAGAGATACGCAGTATTTT.

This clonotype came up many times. The CDR3 DNA reads TGCAGTGCTCCAGACAGTCTTCGGGTAGGCTACACCTTC. Its translation: CSAPDSLRVGYTF. This rearrangement joins TRBV20-1 to TRBJ1-2; D is perhaps TRBD1 (5 bases). Trimming took 5 bases from V and 8 from J, leaving 18 bases between them. The CDR3 has 13 residues. Germline V gives CDR1 DFQATT, CDR2 SNEGSKA (reference sequence).

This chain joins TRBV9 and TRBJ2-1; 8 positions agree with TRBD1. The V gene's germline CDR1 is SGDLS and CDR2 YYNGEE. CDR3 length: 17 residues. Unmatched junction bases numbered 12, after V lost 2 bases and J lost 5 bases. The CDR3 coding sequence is TGTGCCAGCAGCGTTGGCCCGACAGGGGTGATGGACAATGAGCAGTTCTTC. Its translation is CASSVGPTGVMDNEQFF. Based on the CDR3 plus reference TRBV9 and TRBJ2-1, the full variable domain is DSGVTQTPKHLITATGQRVTLRCSPRSGDLSVYWYQQSLDQGLQFLIQYYNGEERAKGNILERFSAQQFPDLHSELNLSSLELGDSALYFCASSVGPTGVMDNEQFFGPGTRLTVL.

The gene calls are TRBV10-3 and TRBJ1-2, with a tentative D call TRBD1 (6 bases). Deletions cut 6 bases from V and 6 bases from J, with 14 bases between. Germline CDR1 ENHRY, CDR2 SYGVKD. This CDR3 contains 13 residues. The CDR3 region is CAISPGALHGYTF. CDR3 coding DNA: TGTGCCATCAGCCCGGGGGCCTTACATGGCTACACCTTC.

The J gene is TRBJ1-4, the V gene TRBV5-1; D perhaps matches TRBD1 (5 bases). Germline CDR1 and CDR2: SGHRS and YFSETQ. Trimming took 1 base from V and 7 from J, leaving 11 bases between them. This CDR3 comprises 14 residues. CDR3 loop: CASSLSTGGEKLFF. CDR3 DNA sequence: TGCGCCAGCAGCTTGTCAACTGGGGGTGAAAAACTGTTTTTT.

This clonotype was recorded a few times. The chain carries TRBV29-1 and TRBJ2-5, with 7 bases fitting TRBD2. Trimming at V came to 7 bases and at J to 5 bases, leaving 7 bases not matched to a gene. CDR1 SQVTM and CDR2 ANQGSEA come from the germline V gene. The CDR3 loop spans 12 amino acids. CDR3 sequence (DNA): TGCAGCGCCCGGACTAGACAGGAGACCCAGTACTTC. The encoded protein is CSARTRQETQYF.

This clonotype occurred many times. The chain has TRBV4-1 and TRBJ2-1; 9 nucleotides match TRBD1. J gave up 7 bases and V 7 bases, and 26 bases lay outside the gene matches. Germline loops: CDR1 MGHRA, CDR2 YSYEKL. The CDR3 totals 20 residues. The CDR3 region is CASTAYGTGFIGGAVNEQFF. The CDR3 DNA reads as TGCGCCAGCACCGCATACGGGACAGGGTTTATAGGGGGGGCGGTTAATGAGCAGTTCTTC.

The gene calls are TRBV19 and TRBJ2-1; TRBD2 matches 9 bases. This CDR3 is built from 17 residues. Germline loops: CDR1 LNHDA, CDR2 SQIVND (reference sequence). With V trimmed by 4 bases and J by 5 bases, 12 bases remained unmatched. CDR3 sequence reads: CASSKLLGGREDNEQFF. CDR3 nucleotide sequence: TGTGCCAGTAGTAAACTCTTAGGCGGGAGGGAAGACAATGAGCAGTTCTTC.

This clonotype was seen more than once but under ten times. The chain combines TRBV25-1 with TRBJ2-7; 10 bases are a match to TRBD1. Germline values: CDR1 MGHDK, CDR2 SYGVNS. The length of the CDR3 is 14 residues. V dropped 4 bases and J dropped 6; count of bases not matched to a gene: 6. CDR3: CASSVTGGNAEQYF. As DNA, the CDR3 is TGTGCCAGCAGTGTGACAGGGGGCAATGCCGAGCAGTACTTC.

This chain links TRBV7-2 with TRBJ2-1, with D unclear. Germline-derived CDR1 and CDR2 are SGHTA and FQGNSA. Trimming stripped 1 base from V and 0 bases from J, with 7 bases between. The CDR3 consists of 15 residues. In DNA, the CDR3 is TGTGCCAGCAGCTTAGATAAAAGCTCCTACAATGAGCAGTTCTTC. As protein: CASSLDKSSYNEQFF.

CDR3 in DNA: TGTGCCAGCAGTTTATCAGGGGGAGGCGAGACCCAGTACTTC. Translated: CASSLSGGGETQYF. This chain joins TRBV12-3 or TRBV12-4 and TRBJ2-5, with D maybe TRBD1 (7 bases). The CDR3 sequence is 14 residues long. Trimming stripped 2 bases from V and 5 bases from J, with 12 bases between.

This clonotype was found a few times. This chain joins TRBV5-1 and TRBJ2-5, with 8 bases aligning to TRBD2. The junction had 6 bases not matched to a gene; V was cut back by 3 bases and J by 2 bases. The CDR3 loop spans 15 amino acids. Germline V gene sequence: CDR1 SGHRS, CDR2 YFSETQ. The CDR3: CASSYASSGQETQYF. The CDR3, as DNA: TGCGCCAGCAGCTACGCATCTAGCGGGCAAGAGACCCAGTACTTC.

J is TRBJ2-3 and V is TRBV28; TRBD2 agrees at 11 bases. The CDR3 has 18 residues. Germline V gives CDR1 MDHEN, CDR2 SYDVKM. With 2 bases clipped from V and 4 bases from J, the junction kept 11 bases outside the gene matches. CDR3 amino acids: CASSLPSLAGGVSDTQYF. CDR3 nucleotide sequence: TGTGCCAGCAGTTTACCCTCTTTAGCGGGAGGGGTTTCAGATACGCAGTATTTT.

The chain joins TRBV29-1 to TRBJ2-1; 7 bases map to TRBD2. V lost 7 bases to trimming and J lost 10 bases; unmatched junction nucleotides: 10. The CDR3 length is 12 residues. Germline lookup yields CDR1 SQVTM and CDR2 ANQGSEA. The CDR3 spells CSEIRGSGEQFF. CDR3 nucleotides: TGCAGCGAAATACGCGGGAGCGGGGAGCAGTTCTTC.

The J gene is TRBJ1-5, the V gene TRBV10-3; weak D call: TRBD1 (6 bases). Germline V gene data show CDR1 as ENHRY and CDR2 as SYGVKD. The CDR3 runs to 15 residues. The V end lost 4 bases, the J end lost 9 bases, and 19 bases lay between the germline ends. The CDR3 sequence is CAISAGTPNGGPQHF. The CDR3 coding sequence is TGTGCCATCAGTGCCGGGACACCCAATGGGGGGCCCCAGCATTTT.

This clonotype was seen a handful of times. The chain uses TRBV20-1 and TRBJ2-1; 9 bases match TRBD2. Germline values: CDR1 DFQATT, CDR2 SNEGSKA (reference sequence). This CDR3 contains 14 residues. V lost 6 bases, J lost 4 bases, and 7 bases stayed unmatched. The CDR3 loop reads CSASSGRRYNEQFF. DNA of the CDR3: TGCAGTGCATCCAGCGGGAGGCGTTACAATGAGCAGTTCTTC.

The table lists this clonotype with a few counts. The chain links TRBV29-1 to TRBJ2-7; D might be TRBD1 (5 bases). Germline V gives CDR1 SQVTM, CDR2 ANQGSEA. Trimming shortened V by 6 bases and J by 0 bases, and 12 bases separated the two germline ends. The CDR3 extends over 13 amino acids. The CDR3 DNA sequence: TGCAGCGTCCAAGGGGCGACCTCCTACGAGCAGTACTTC. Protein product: CSVQGATSYEQYF.

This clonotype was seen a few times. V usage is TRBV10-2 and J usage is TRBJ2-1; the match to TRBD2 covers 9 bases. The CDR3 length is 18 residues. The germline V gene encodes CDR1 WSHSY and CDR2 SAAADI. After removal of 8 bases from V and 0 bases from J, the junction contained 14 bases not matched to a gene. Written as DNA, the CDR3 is TGCGCCAGCCAAACGGGACTAGCAAAGAGAAGCTCCTACAATGAGCAGTTCTTC. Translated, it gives CASQTGLAKRSSYNEQFF.

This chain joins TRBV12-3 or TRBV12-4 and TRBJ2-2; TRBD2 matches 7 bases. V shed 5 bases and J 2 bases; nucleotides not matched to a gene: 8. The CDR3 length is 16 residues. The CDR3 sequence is CASSPFGGSNTGELFF. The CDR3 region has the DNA TGTGCCAGCAGTCCGTTCGGGGGGAGTAACACCGGGGAGCTGTTTTTT.

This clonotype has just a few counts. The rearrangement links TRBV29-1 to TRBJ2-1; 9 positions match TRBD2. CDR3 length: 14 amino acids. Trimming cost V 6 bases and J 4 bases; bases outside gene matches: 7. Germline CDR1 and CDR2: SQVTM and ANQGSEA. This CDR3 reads CSVVPGLAYNEQFF. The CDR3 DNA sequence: TGCAGCGTAGTCCCGGGACTAGCTTACAATGAGCAGTTCTTC.

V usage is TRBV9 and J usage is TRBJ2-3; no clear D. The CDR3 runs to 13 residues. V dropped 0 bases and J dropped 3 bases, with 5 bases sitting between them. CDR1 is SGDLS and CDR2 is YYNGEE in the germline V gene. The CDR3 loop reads CASSVVATDTQYF. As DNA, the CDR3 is TGTGCCAGCAGCGTAGTGGCTACAGATACGCAGTATTTT.